This T cell receptor beta chain comes out of a study of beta chain features in type 1 diabetes. The entirety of the isolated RNA underwent reverse transcription, so expressed TCRB transcripts were sequenced. Profiled with immunoSEQ multiplex PCR; TCRdb holds only in-frame clones, not every one. The sample has approximately 470,000 clones; around 30% are singletons. V was cut by 5 bases and J by 4 bases, with 9 bases left in between. The length of the CDR3 is 12 residues. Germline CDR1 reads GTSNPN; CDR2 reads SVGIG (reference sequence). The sample comprised naive CD4+ T cells from blood. The V call is TRBV30, the J call TRBJ1-5; D uncertain. The source of this sequence is a man aged 18-30 years in good health. In DNA form, the CDR3 reads TGTGCCTGGGACATGGGAAATCAGCCCCAGCATTTT. Protein: CAWDMGNQPQHF. Supplemented by reference TRBV30 and TRBJ1-5, the full variable domain reads SQTIHQWPATLVQPVGSPLSLECTVEGTSNPNLYWYRQAAGRGLQLLFYSVGIGQISSEVPQNLSASRPQDRQFILSSKKLLLSDSGFYLCAWDMGNQPQHFGDGTRLSIL.